This record concerns one TCR beta chain sequence. This clone was seen a few times. Its antigen is unknown. No much larger clonotype is one base removed from it; base qualities were not supplied. Library method: the immunoSEQ multiplex PCR assay. The clones in this table, taken by TCRdb from immuneACCESS, are in-frame only. Not every clone is retained; where verified, under half of the shortfall comes from an unresolved V gene, and the cause of the rest is unknown. The sample includes just over 80,000 clones, with about 96% observed a single time. The ten largest account for roughly 1.1% of the sample. Counted from cysteine to phenylalanine, this CDR3 has 14 amino acids. Of the read, only the CDR3 DNA is kept; its 42 bases are in frame from base 1. V loses 4 bases of germline sequence and J loses 1 base, and the interval between the two ends is 11 bases. Sequences MNHEY (CDR1) and SMNVEV (CDR2) are obtained from the germline V gene (reference sequence).

This record comes from a study of T cell changes during pregnancy in multiple sclerosis (dated by TCRdb to between 2018 and 2021). In terms of the full investigation: In women with multiple sclerosis, the researchers looked at how the T cell repertoire shifted as pregnancy progressed.

Sequenced here: peripheral blood, sampled in the second trimester of pregnancy. The sequence is built from TRBV27 and TRBJ2-7; the D gene is possibly TRBD2, with 6 bases matching. This sequence originates from a female donor with multiple sclerosis, enrolled in a pregnancy study. The CDR3 loop reads CASSSLSGSYEQYF. At the DNA level, the sequence is TGTGCCAGCAGTTCCTTAAGCGGGTCCTACGAGCAGTACTTC.